The clone carrying this T cell receptor (beta chain) occurred a few times. The sample carries other DNA sequences with the same CDR3. Trimming took 4 bases from V and 4 from J; bases not matched to a gene: 7. Germline lookup yields CDR1 SGDLS and CDR2 YYNGEE. The CDR3 consists of 15 residues. Repertoires were generated with immunoSEQ multiplex PCR, while TCRdb's copy carries only in-frame clones and drops some. The table includes around 340,000 clones, about 90% detected once. This record comes from a study of blood T cell repertoires in COVID-19. Cohort allocation depended upon clinical history that participants reported.

The V gene is TRBV9, the J gene TRBJ1-5, with 8 bases aligning to TRBD1. This TCR came from a woman aged 30 to 39 who had been exposed to COVID-19. Sequenced sample: PBMCs or T cells enriched from blood (not recorded which). In nucleotides, the CDR3 is TGTGCCAGCAGCCCGAGAGACAGGGGAAATCAGCCCCAGCATTTT. Its translation is CASSPRDRGNQPQHF.